The source of this TCR beta chain is a study of beta chain features in type 1 diabetes. Study summary: Age, gender, cell numbers and subset yield matched between patients and controls. Overall study results and limits: Type 1 diabetes patients had TCRB CDR3s that were shorter (moderately but significantly so) in all four CD4+ subsets. The cDNA sequencing approach could over-represent high-TCR-expressing cells.

Notes on this clone: Its cognate antigen is unknown. Distinct nucleotide sequences in the sample also encode this CDR3.

Heparinised blood was drawn once per donor, averaging around 120 mL. Central memory, naive, regulatory and stem cell-like memory CD4+ cells were sorted by CD45RO/CCR7/CD25/CD127/CD95/CD27. Expressed TCRB transcripts were sequenced after all isolated RNA was converted to cDNA. Clones were read by immunoSEQ multiplex PCR, and TCRdb kept only the in-frame ones, dropping some. The sample includes under 300,000 clones, about 14% of them seen just once. The germline V gene has CDR1 MNHNY and CDR2 SVGAGI (reference sequence). Losses at the gene ends were 4 bases for V and 3 bases for J; bases not matched to a gene: 5. The CDR3 is made up of 15 amino acids.

The chain is built from TRBV6-6 and TRBJ2-7, with 11 bases identical to TRBD2. Material: naive CD4+ T cells from blood. The receptor was isolated from a man aged 25 to 40 with type 1 diabetes. The CDR3 spells CASSSPGLADYEQYF. In DNA, the CDR3 is TGTGCCAGCAGTTCGCCGGGACTAGCGGACTACGAGCAGTACTTC.